The 8 T cell receptor beta chains presented below share a single source sample, sequenced in a study of T cells in Graves' hyperthyroidism and ophthalmopathy. Regions amplified from RNA transcripts were the TCR beta CDR3 regions. With the HTBI primer set, the TCR CDR3 went through a first round of RT-PCR. TCRdb called the multiplex PCR reads again in MiXCR, with one record for every CDR3 protein. The repertoire holds around 400,000 distinct CDR3 sequences, with 15% to 17% as singletons. Source material: blood. The receptors shown here come from a woman between 18 and 29 years old with Graves' hyperthyroidism that later progressed to Graves' ophthalmopathy.

The sample holds a few counts of this clonotype. This sequence joins TRBV28 and TRBJ1-5; weak D call: TRBD1 (5 bases). This CDR3 has 13 residues. V lost 8 bases and J lost 9, with 17 bases in between. Germline assignment: CDR1 MDHEN and CDR2 SYDVKM. The CDR3 region is CASSWGGGGPQHF. The CDR3 nucleotides read TGTGCCAGCTCCTGGGGGGGGGGGGGGCCCCAGCATTTT.

The chain uses TRBV11-2 and TRBJ2-5; D remains unclear. Germline-derived CDR1 and CDR2 are SGHAT and FQNNGV. This CDR3 has 12 residues. Between the trimmed V and J ends, which lost 5 bases and 3 bases, there was a span of 7 bases. CDR3 residues: CASSKRKETQYF. The CDR3 nucleotides are TGTGCCAGCAGCAAGCGAAAAGAGACCCAGTACTTC.

This clonotype was counted ten times or more. CDR3 nucleotide sequence: TGCAGCGTTGAAAACAGGGAGGACTATGGCTACACCTTC. Amino acid sequence: CSVENREDYGYTF. The J gene is TRBJ1-2, the V gene TRBV29-1, with D possibly TRBD1 on 6 matching bases. This CDR3 is built from 13 residues. Germline V gene sequence: CDR1 SQVTM, CDR2 ANQGSEA. V was pared by 2 bases and J by 3 bases, with 10 bases between.

In this sample, this clonotype turned up once. The chain recombines TRBV12-3 or TRBV12-4 with TRBJ2-7; a possible D gene is TRBD2 (5 bases). CDR3 length: 14 residues. Between the trimmed V and J ends, which lost 5 bases and 3 bases, there was a span of 14 bases. CDR3 residues: CASSVKGLYYEQYF. The CDR3 DNA reads as TGTGCCAGCAGTGTCAAAGGACTCTACTACGAGCAGTACTTC.

This clonotype showed up many times. The V gene is TRBV20-1, the J gene TRBJ1-1; no clear D. Per the germline V gene, CDR1 is DFQATT and CDR2 is SNEGSKA (reference sequence). Trimming left V 4 bases short and J 4 bases short, with 16 bases between. The CDR3 is 14 residues long. CDR3 in DNA: TGCAGTGCTATACCCGGAGGTGGATCCACTGAAGCTTTCTTT. Translation gives CSAIPGGGSTEAFF.

A few counts support this clonotype. V gene TRBV5-8 combines with J gene TRBJ2-5; D remains unclear. V was cut by 0 bases and J by 5 bases, with 11 bases left in between. The CDR3 extends over 14 amino acids. The germline V gene encodes CDR1 SGHTS and CDR2 YDEGEE. The CDR3 nucleotides read TGTGCCAGCAGCTTGGAGGGCAGAAAGGAGACCCAGTACTTC. Its translation: CASSLEGRKETQYF.

This clonotype was recorded a few times. The J gene is TRBJ2-1, the V gene TRBV28; perhaps TRBD1 as D (5 bases). This CDR3 region has 14 residues. Germline loops: CDR1 MDHEN, CDR2 SYDVKM. The V end was cut by 7 bases, the J end by 5 bases, with 15 bases between. The CDR3 here is CASKIRGNNNEQFF. For the CDR3, the DNA is TGTGCCAGCAAGATAAGGGGTAACAACAATGAGCAGTTCTTC.

The sample holds a few counts of this clonotype. This sequence joins TRBV20-1 and TRBJ2-3; 7 nucleotides line up with TRBD1. The V and J ends lost 3 bases and 2 bases, in that order; junction bases with no gene match: 20. Germline CDR1 and CDR2: DFQATT and SNEGSKA (reference sequence). This CDR3 region has 19 residues. CDR3 sequence reads: CSARNPLTGQILPTDTQYF. Written as DNA, the CDR3 is TGCAGTGCTAGGAACCCCTTGACAGGGCAGATACTACCCACAGATACGCAGTATTTT.